This T cell receptor (beta chain) originates from a study of response to subunit inactivated influenza vaccine (dated by TCRdb to between 2018 and 2020). Study-wide context: The study used deep quantitative T cell receptor repertoire profiling to track responses to a trivalent subunit inactivated influenza vaccine.

The germline V gene encodes CDR1 SQVTM and CDR2 ANQGSEA. From the cysteine up to the phenylalanine, the CDR3 has a length of 13 residues. Solely the CDR3 DNA is kept, with 39 bases framed from the first base. Trimmed from V: 6 bases; trimmed from J: 5 bases; junction bases lacking a gene match: 8. What the research found in general, with its limitations: According to the authors, only a limited number of new T cells may be recruited by each seasonal influenza vaccination.

The method was RT-PCR. TCRdb records Illumina HiSeq 2500 as the sequencer. The public reads were reprocessed in TCRdb via fastp at Q25 and MiXCR, keeping in-frame beta chains. Rows are combined by CDR3 protein, so each entry shows the most common genes and DNA. This sample comprises roughly 710,000 distinct CDR3 sequences, 11% to 15% of them detected only once. The ten largest clones add up to roughly 7.6% of the sample. About this clonotype itself: Its recognized antigen is unknown. One base away there is no much larger clone; base qualities are not given.

This sequence uses TRBV29-1 and TRBJ1-2; 8 bases in the middle match TRBD1. Sequences were derived from PBMCs from blood, sampled roughly 15 days before vaccination. The sequence derives from a man aged 50-59 years who received an inactivated influenza vaccine. Donor details come from another sample of the same person, matched by shared clones. The DNA sequence is TGCAGCGTAGATATGGACAGGGAGTATGGCTACACCTTC. Translated, it reads CSVDMDREYGYTF.